This T cell receptor beta chain was sequenced in a study of blood T cells in healthy people across ages (dated by TCRdb to the mid-2010s). Some background on the complete study: Template switching captured roughly one uniquely barcoded TCR beta cDNA molecule per two T cells in model experiments. Two additional independent replicas of 1 million unique cDNA reads from the same blood draw were analyzed for two donors (one aged 18 to 29 and one aged 80 or older). The donors were divided into four age groups: young (average roughly 15 years), middle-aged (roughly 42), aged (approximately 62) and long-lived (about 84). Age-related changes in TCR beta repertoire diversity were measured in the study by deep sequencing normalized with unique cDNA molecular identifiers.

Sequences MNHEY (CDR1) and SVGEGT (CDR2) are obtained from the germline V gene. From its cysteine to its phenylalanine, the CDR3 spans 12 amino acids. The DNA shown is the 36-base CDR3, in frame from base 1. V lost 4 bases and J lost 8 bases; the stretch between them is 10 bases long. The roughly 37 donors, aged roughly 6 to 95 years, were systemically healthy Caucasian individuals from Russia. Each donor gave 8 to 10 milliliters of peripheral blood, drawn into EDTA-treated Vacutainer tubes. Ficoll-Paque density-gradient centrifugation was used to isolate PBMCs, with at least 7 million per sample. Trizol reagent was used to extract total RNA from PBMCs, with at least 6 micrograms per sample. For every donor, flow cytometry on a PBMC aliquot measured the percentage of naive CD45RAhigh/CD27high T cells. Overall study outcomes, separate from this receptor: Observed TCR beta diversity per million T cells fell roughly linearly with age, and a significant reduction was already apparent by age about 43. Total diversity estimates from one million sequenced T cells were considered lower bounds and underestimates. The CMV infection status of donors was not known, potentially confounding age-related changes in expanded clonotypes. Compared with the aged group, the long-lived group had more naive CD4+ T cells, fewer expanded clones and increased TCR diversity, a pattern suggesting age selection. A strong correlation was found between observed TCR beta diversity and the percentage of naive T cells measured by flow cytometry. Conclusive comparison of naive and antigen-experienced compartments was prevented by the profiling of bulk unsorted PBMCs.

The library was prepared using 5' RACE. Instrument on record: Illumina HiSeq 2500. A second PCR of roughly 6 to 11 cycles was run with a J-beta primer mix and a sample-barcoded 5' primer. A unique molecular identifier was introduced onto each TCR beta cDNA molecule by a template-switch 5' adaptor carrying 12 random nucleotides. At least 3 million CDR3-containing paired-end reads were obtained from each sample. All of the RNA was converted into first-strand cDNA using the Mint cDNA synthesis kit, with a TRBC-specific oligonucleotide serving as the primer. All cDNA was treated with uracil-DNA glycosylase and then went through a first 18-cycle PCR with the universal primers M1SS and BC2_uni_R. The authors' analysis ran thus. For normalization, 1 million high-quality reads were randomly selected from each sample, with every read carrying a distinct molecular identifier. Reads sharing molecular identifiers were discarded rather than binned into consensus sequences. MiTCR, with a Q25 quality threshold and the strictest error-elimination algorithm, was used for CDR3 identification, clonotype clustering and error correction. A nonparametric unseen species model with Euler transformation was used to estimate a lower bound on total TCR beta diversity. Starting from the raw public reads, TCRdb applied fastp trimming at Q25, assembled clones with MiXCR and retained in-frame beta chains. Identical CDR3 proteins give one entry, which carries the most common genes and DNA. TCRdb's processing, not the authors' own work, is the source of the V and J calls. The sample table holds about 500,000 distinct CDR3 sequences, of which around 24% were seen once. Just under 9% of the sample lies in the top ten.

On this clonotype: No antigen is known for it. Within one base of it there is no much larger clone, and no base qualities were kept.

Another study also made use of these data, one on T cells of mothers and their children. The second publication reports: The donors were nine systemically healthy Caucasian individuals, made up of three mothers and their six children. cDNA synthesis used all of the extracted RNA, with roughly 1.5 ug of RNA in each 15 ul reaction. In the second PCR, sample barcodes and 2-4 random nucleotides were introduced via the M1S primer. Each mother yielded over 8.5 million TCR beta CDR3 reads and each child 2.5 million to 3.5 million reads. Thymic selection similarly shapes TCR recombination output in related and unrelated pairs, with minor effect from inherited differences. Related mother-child pairs always showed normalized repertoire overlap that was slightly higher than in unrelated mother-child pairs, though the difference was never significant. No persistent microchimeric T cell clones were found, with a detection sensitivity of approximately 100 clones per million clonotypes. In the study, deep NGS was used to compare the TCR beta repertoires of mothers and children, and features distinguishing related mother-child pairs from unrelated individuals were sought. Mothers averaged approximately 40 +/- 4 years of age and children averaged around 10 +/- 4 years. Libraries were sequenced on Illumina HiSeq 2000 with 100+100 nt paired-end reads after adapter ligation with NEBNext reagents. To avoid cross-contamination, the mother libraries and the child libraries were prepared a month apart and sequenced in separate runs. Between roughly 500,000 and 2,300,000 distinct TCR beta clonotypes were identified per donor. Naive TCR beta clonotypes were estimated from low-frequency clonotypes matched to each donor's FACS-determined naive share, without sorting.

This receptor was identified in a boy aged 5-17 years in good health. Sequencing used blood. The sequence joins TRBV6-2 or TRBV6-3 to TRBJ2-3; the D segment cannot be called with confidence. In nucleotides, the sequence is TGTGCCAGCAGTTCGGCCCCCGGTACGCAGTATTTT. This codes for CASSSAPGTQYF.